The clone carrying this T cell receptor beta chain was detected once. The antigen is not known. A junction boundary mismatches the germline segment, possibly from a read error. Reverse transcription of around 0.45 ug total RNA with a constant-region primer produced TCR beta cDNA. Modified slightly, ARM-PCR produced TCR beta libraries over three nested multiplex PCR rounds. It was with TRBV1-TRBV30 forward primers and a C-beta reverse primer that the first two PCR rounds were run, at around 10 cycles each. TCRdb reanalysed the multiplex PCR reads using MiXCR and keeps one entry per CDR3 protein. The sample comprises a few hundred thousand distinct CDR3 sequences, 50% to 60% of which are singletons, and over 15% rests with the top ten. CDR3 length: 19 amino acids. Germline V gene sequence: CDR1 SGHAT, CDR2 FQDESV (reference sequence). This entry belongs to a study of tumor-infiltrating lymphocytes in primary liver carcinoma.

Unsorted whole blood yielded blood RNA, and germline DNA was extracted as well. Chronic HBV infection was present in the patients, who were treatment-naive. Points from the study as a whole: In tumor-adjacent and tumor-blood pairs, overlap was lower than in tumor region pairs. It was in tumors, not blood, that the top-250-clone fraction was significantly higher (p = 0.039).

This TCR was recovered from a woman aged 25 to 39 with primary liver carcinoma and hepatitis B virus infection. V gene TRBV11-1 combines with J gene TRBJ2-1; 8 nucleotides align to TRBD2. The source material was peripheral blood. The CDR3 coding sequence is TGTGCCAGCAACTTAAGGAGACTAGCGTCCCTTAGCTCCTGCAATGAGCGGTTCTTC. This translates into CASNLRRLASLSSCNERFF.